This T cell receptor (beta chain) was obtained from a study of T-cell memory formation after mild COVID-19. Study context: The study found TCR clusters largely donor specific.

CDR1 and CDR2 from the germline V gene are LGHNA and YSLEER. Trimming took off 2 bases at V and 0 bases at J, with 6 bases between the two ends. The CDR3 spans 14 residues. The study's findings and limits: Second-wave clones that peaked on day 37 lacked confirmed SARS-CoV-2 specificity. Shrinking CD4+ clones resided mostly in CM and EM, and CD8+ ones in EMRA. CD4/CD8 balance characterized clones contracting day 15 to 85, and CD4+ skew characterized later expanders.

Worth noting for this clonotype: Its antigen remains unidentified.

Via MiXCR, TCRdb re-called the 5' RACE reads, giving one row per CDR3 protein. Of 250,000 to 350,000 distinct CDR3 sequences in the sample, over 11% were seen once. The sequenced material came from PBMCs or a T cell subset sorted from them (not recorded which). The chain joins TRBV4-3 to TRBJ2-3; D gene ambiguous. The origin of this receptor is a young man who had mild COVID-19 (a few samples of this study predate the infection). Cell type and time point are not known. CDR3 sequence (DNA): TGCGCCAGCAGCCAATCCCCTAGCACAGATACGCAGTATTTT. Its translation is CASSQSPSTDTQYF.